Listed below are T cell receptor beta chains from one sample, sequenced in a study of blood T cell repertoires in COVID-19. Sequencing was performed with immunoSEQ multiplex PCR; in TCRdb, only in-frame clones are kept and a portion is missing. The table lists 100,000 or so clones, 75% to 95% of them singletons. Sequencing used peripheral blood. These receptors were taken from a woman between 45 and 65 years old in a cohort sampled during active COVID-19. Each CDR3 is given with its conserved first and last residue. The D gene is left open where the match is weak. Clone size is given for some rows only: seen once, a few or many times, or a class if the clone is expanded.

J gene,D gene,clone size,V gene,CDR3 DNA,CDR3 protein
TRBJ1-5,.,.,TRBV15,TGTGCCACCAGCAGAAATAGGGGGGGGGATCAGCCCCAGCATTTT,CATSRNRGGDQPQHF
TRBJ2-7,TRBD1,.,TRBV4-1,TGCGCCAGCAGCCAGGGGGGACAGGGGGTTTACGAGCAGTACTTC,CASSQGGQGVYEQYF
TRBJ1-5,.,.,TRBV19,TGTGCCAGTAGTTACAGTAGCAATCAGCCCCAGCATTTT,CASSYSSNQPQHF
TRBJ2-5,TRBD2,.,TRBV30,TGTGCCTCCCGACTAGCGGGGGGGCCGGGTGGAGAGACCCAGTACTTC,CASRLAGGPGGETQYF
TRBJ2-5,TRBD2,.,TRBV11-3,TGTGCCAGCAGCCACCGGGACTATCAAGAGACCCAGTACTTC,CASSHRDYQETQYF
TRBJ2-1,TRBD1,.,TRBV7-2,TGTGCCAGCAGCCCAAGTCCGGGACAGGGTATTGAAAATGAGCAGTTCTTC,CASSPSPGQGIENEQFF
TRBJ2-5,.,.,TRBV5-4,TGTGCCAGCAGCCCAAGCCGGGAGCCCCAAGAGACCCAGTACTTC,CASSPSREPQETQYF
TRBJ2-2,.,.,TRBV30,TGTGCCTGGAGAAAGGGGGTCACCGGGGAGCTGTTTTTT,CAWRKGVTGELFF
TRBJ1-5,.,.,TRBV6-5,TGTGCCAGCAGTTTCGACAGTTTAGGGGGACAGCCCCAGCATTTT,CASSFDSLGGQPQHF
TRBJ1-6,.,.,TRBV2,TGTGCCAGCAGTGATCAGGGCAGTCTAAATTCACCCCTCCACTTT,CASSDQGSLNSPLHF
TRBJ2-1,TRBD1,.,TRBV7-9,TGTGCCAGCAGCTTAGCGCGAACAGGGGGAAATGAGCAGTTCTTC,CASSLARTGGNEQFF
TRBJ2-1,.,.,TRBV6-5,TGTGCCAGCAGCGTGTTGTCCCGGACATACAATGAGCAGTTCTTC,CASSVLSRTYNEQFF
TRBJ1-1,TRBD1,.,TRBV2,TGTGCCAGCAGTCCTACCCGACAGGGGGGAGGCCCTGAAGCTTTCTTT,CASSPTRQGGGPEAFF
TRBJ2-3,.,.,TRBV6-1,TGTGCCAGCAGTGAAGCGCTTGGGCAGAAATCAGATACGCAGTATTTT,CASSEALGQKSDTQYF
TRBJ1-5,.,.,TRBV28,TGTGCCAGCAGCCGGGGGGCCTTTCAGCCCCAGCATTTT,CASSRGAFQPQHF
TRBJ1-1,TRBD1,.,TRBV10-3,TGTGCCATCATGGACAGGGACCGACATGGGAACACTGAAGCTTTCTTT,CAIMDRDRHGNTEAFF
TRBJ2-7,TRBD2,.,TRBV23-1,TGCGCCAGCAGTCCCCGAATAAGAAGCGGGAGGGCCCGCCCCTACGAGCAGTACTTC,CASSPRIRSGRARPYEQYF
TRBJ1-5,.,.,TRBV28,TGTGCCAGCAGACAGGGACAGCCCCAGCATTTT,CASRQGQPQHF
TRBJ2-1,TRBD1,.,TRBV7-8,TGTGCCAGCAGCCCGTCAGGGGGCTCATACAATGAGCAGTTCTTC,CASSPSGGSYNEQFF
TRBJ2-7,TRBD2,.,TRBV7-9,TGTGCCAGCAGTTCCCCATTCGGACTAGCGGGCCCCAGCTCCTACGAGCAGTACTTC,CASSSPFGLAGPSSYEQYF
TRBJ1-1,TRBD1,.,TRBV10-1,TGCGCCAGCAGTGAAACGGGACAGCCGAACACTGAAGCTTTCTTT,CASSETGQPNTEAFF
TRBJ2-1,.,.,TRBV12-3/TRBV12-4,TGTGCCAGCAGTTTCTCGTCGGGTGAGCAGTTCTTC,CASSFSSGEQFF
TRBJ1-2,.,.,TRBV4-2,TGTGCCAGCAGCCTTTGGACAGAATTAAATGGCTACACCTTC,CASSLWTELNGYTF
TRBJ2-5,TRBD1,.,TRBV10-3,TGTGCCATCAGCAAGACAGGGTCCGAGACCCAGTACTTC,CAISKTGSETQYF
TRBJ2-7,TRBD1,.,TRBV2,TGTGCCAGCAGTGGATGGACAGGGATCCGAATGATTCCCTACGAGCAGTACTTC,CASSGWTGIRMIPYEQYF
TRBJ2-4,.,once,TRBV29-1,TGCAGCGTTGGAAGTCGACAGGCGGAATCTCTGTACTTC,CSVGSRQAESLYF
TRBJ2-1,.,.,TRBV11-2,TGTGCCAGCAGCCCCGGACAGCCACGGTACAATGAGCAGTTCTTC,CASSPGQPRYNEQFF
TRBJ1-1,.,.,TRBV7-6,TGTGCCAGCAGCTTAGGGGAGGGAAGGGGGACTCTAGTGAACACTGAAGCTTTCTTT,CASSLGEGRGTLVNTEAFF
TRBJ1-6,TRBD1,.,TRBV5-1,TGCGCCAGCAGCTTAAGGGGACAGTATAATTCACCCCTCCACTTT,CASSLRGQYNSPLHF
TRBJ1-2,TRBD1,.,TRBV3-1/TRBV3-2,TGTGCCAGCAGCCAAGGACAGGGGGCAAGAAGCTACACCTTC,CASSQGQGARSYTF
TRBJ2-1,TRBD1,.,TRBV4-1,TGCGCCAGCAGCCATCCGGGACAGGGGCGCAATGAGCAGTTCTTC,CASSHPGQGRNEQFF
TRBJ1-3,.,.,TRBV3-1/TRBV3-2,TGTGCCAGCAGCCAAGGCGCCCCAATAAGAAACACCATATATTTT,CASSQGAPIRNTIYF
TRBJ1-1,.,.,TRBV23-1,TGCGCCAGCAGTCAATCGCGACAGATGAACACTGAAGCTTTCTTT,CASSQSRQMNTEAFF